Sequencing of this TCR beta chain was carried out in a study of cytomegalovirus exposure and HLA in healthy donors. Broader study findings: Apparent HLA restriction characterized most CMV-associated TCR beta chains in a later analysis. Researchers catalogued approximately 170 TCR beta chains as cytomegalovirus-associated. An assumption of roughly uniform sequencing depth across donors underlay the presence/absence analyses.

About this clone: Antigen specificity is unknown.

The PCR made use of 60 Vbeta and 13 Jbeta primers. Method: immunoSEQ multiplex PCR; TCRdb's copy keeps in-frame clones and lacks some. The profile shows about 110,000 clones, roughly 82% of them singletons. The specimen sequenced was PBMCs. This receptor was identified in a man aged 25 to 40 in good health and CMV-seropositive.

CDR3 sequence reads: CASSLGGGAIGEQYF. For the CDR3, the DNA is TGTGCCAGCAGCTTAGGGGGGGGAGCGATAGGCGAGCAGTACTTC. The rearrangement links TRBV7-6 to TRBJ2-7, with 7 positions matching TRBD2. Germline CDR1 reads SGHVS; CDR2 reads FNYEAQ. The length of the CDR3 is 15 residues. With 1 base clipped from V and 6 bases from J, the junction kept 9 bases outside the gene matches. The full variable domain, with the rest looked up from reference TRBV7-6 and TRBJ2-7, is GAGVSQSPRYKVTKRGQDVALRCDPISGHVSLYWYRQALGQGPEFLTYFNYEAQQDKSGLPNDRFSAERPEGSISTLTIQRTEQRDSAMYRCASSLGGGAIGEQYFGPGTRLTVT.